This TCR beta chain was sequenced in a study of identical twins. The CDR3 runs to 14 residues. Unmatched junction bases numbered 7, after V lost 3 bases and J lost 9 bases. TCRdb re-analysed the 5' RACE reads in MiXCR, keeping a single row per CDR3 protein. The table shows around 490,000 distinct CDR3 sequences, with 15% occurring only once. The same sample was also studied in work on yellow fever vaccine responses in identical twins.

The sequence derives from a woman younger than 35 in good health. V gene TRBV12-3 or TRBV12-4 combines with J gene TRBJ2-1, with 8 nucleotides matching TRBD2. Sequencing was carried out using CD4+ T cells sorted from blood. CDR3 in amino acids: CASSFRRGGSEQFF. As DNA, the CDR3 is TGTGCCAGCAGTTTCAGACGGGGGGGCTCTGAGCAGTTCTTC.